A selection of T cell receptor beta chains follows, all from one sample in a study of cytomegalovirus exposure and HLA in healthy donors. Generated by immunoSEQ multiplex PCR, the TCRdb table keeps only in-frame clones and is missing some. The sample has 140,000 or so clones; just under 85% are singletons. Sequenced input: PBMCs. These receptors all stem from a woman between 55 and 75 years old in good health and CMV-seropositive. Each CDR3 is given with its conserved first and last residue. The order of the fields is CDR3 length, clone size, V gene, D gene, J gene, CDR3 DNA, CDR3 protein. D genes are given only for firm matches. Clone size is shown for a subset of rows, as once, few, many or a class of expanded clone.

12,NA,TRBV30,NA,TRBJ2-7,TGTGCCTGGAAGTCGGGATCCTACGAGCAGTACTTC,CAWKSGSYEQYF
16,NA,TRBV15,TRBD2,TRBJ2-7,TGTGCCACCAGCAGAGATCTAGCGGGAGGGTTTGACGAGCAGTACTTC,CATSRDLAGGFDEQYF
15,NA,TRBV7-9,TRBD2,TRBJ2-1,TGTGCCAGCAGCTATAGCGGGAGGGCCTGGGATGAGCAGTTCTTC,CASSYSGRAWDEQFF
15,NA,TRBV7-6,TRBD1,TRBJ2-2,TGTGCCAGCAGCTCCCACAGGGGATCCACCGGGGAGCTGTTTTTT,CASSSHRGSTGELFF
12,NA,TRBV6-5,NA,TRBJ2-3,TGTACCACGGGGGAGGTCCGGGATACGCAGTATTTT,CTTGEVRDTQYF
15,NA,TRBV7-9,TRBD2,TRBJ2-2,TGTGCCAGCAGCACGGGGGGGCTCGGCACCGGGGAGCTGTTTTTT,CASSTGGLGTGELFF
16,once,TRBV7-2,NA,TRBJ2-7,TGTGCCAGCAGCTTCTCCTTTAGCGGAGGCGGCTACGAGCAGTACTTC,CASSFSFSGGGYEQYF
17,NA,TRBV28,NA,TRBJ1-5,TGTGCCAGCAGTTTGTGGGCAGGGGAAGGCCCTAATCAGCCCCAGCATTTT,CASSLWAGEGPNQPQHF
16,NA,TRBV28,NA,TRBJ2-1,TGTGCCAGCAGTTCCTCCGGCGCGGCGGGTTCGGATGAGCAGTTCTTC,CASSSSGAAGSDEQFF
12,NA,TRBV28,NA,TRBJ2-4,TGTGCCAGCAGTTGGCCCAAAAACATTCAGTACTTC,CASSWPKNIQYF
16,NA,TRBV5-8,NA,TRBJ2-7,TGTGCCAGCAGCTTGGGAGGCCACTTTAACTCCTACGAGCAGTACTTC,CASSLGGHFNSYEQYF
16,NA,TRBV6-5,TRBD2,TRBJ2-1,TGTGCCAGCAGTTCTGAACTAGCGGGCAGATACAATGAGCAGTTCTTC,CASSSELAGRYNEQFF
17,NA,TRBV5-1,TRBD1,TRBJ2-3,TGCGCCAGCAGCTTGGTGGGGACAGGGGCCGGCACAGATACGCAGTATTTT,CASSLVGTGAGTDTQYF
15,NA,TRBV7-2,TRBD1,TRBJ2-7,TGTGCCAGCAGCTTAATAGGACAGGGATCCTACGAGCAGTACTTC,CASSLIGQGSYEQYF
14,once,TRBV6-4,NA,TRBJ1-5,TGTGCCAGCAGTGACTCATACGGTGGTCAGCCCCAGCATTTT,CASSDSYGGQPQHF
13,NA,TRBV6-5,NA,TRBJ1-2,TGTGCCAGCAGCTCCCAGGGGTACTATGGCTACACCTTC,CASSSQGYYGYTF
15,NA,TRBV7-9,NA,TRBJ1-4,TGTGCCAGCAGCCGGCAGGGGACTATTAATGAAAAACTGTTTTTT,CASSRQGTINEKLFF
14,NA,TRBV5-1,NA,TRBJ2-3,TGCGCCAGCAGCTCGGACAGCATGGCAGATACGCAGTATTTT,CASSSDSMADTQYF
14,NA,TRBV19,TRBD1,TRBJ1-1,TGTGCCAGTAGTATCAGGGGGACGAACACTGAAGCTTTCTTT,CASSIRGTNTEAFF
14,few,TRBV9,NA,TRBJ2-2,TGTGCCAGCAGCGTAGGATGGGCCACCGGGGAGCTGTTTTTT,CASSVGWATGELFF
18,NA,TRBV6-1,NA,TRBJ2-7,TGTGCCAGCAGTGCACGAAGTGGCTCCACAGGGCAATCCTACGAGCAGTACTTC,CASSARSGSTGQSYEQYF
17,few,TRBV19,TRBD2,TRBJ2-2,TGTGCCAGTAGTAGGGGACTAGCGGGAGGGAACACCGGGGAGCTGTTTTTT,CASSRGLAGGNTGELFF
14,NA,TRBV5-1,NA,TRBJ2-1,TGCGCCAGCAGCTTGAAGCTAGCGACAAATGAGCAGTTCTTC,CASSLKLATNEQFF
14,NA,TRBV7-6,TRBD1,TRBJ2-7,TGTGCCAGCAGCTTAGGTCAGGGGGTTCACGAGCAGTACTTC,CASSLGQGVHEQYF
15,NA,TRBV6-1,NA,TRBJ2-2,TGTGCCAGCAGCTGGACAGTCGGGAACACCGGGGAGCTGTTTTTT,CASSWTVGNTGELFF
12,NA,TRBV7-9,NA,TRBJ2-3,TGTTCCAGCAGCCGTACGGGGGATACGCAGTATTTT,CSSSRTGDTQYF
14,NA,TRBV7-2,TRBD2,TRBJ2-3,TGTGCCAGCAACCTAGCGGGCCTCACAGATACGCAGTATTTT,CASNLAGLTDTQYF
14,NA,TRBV28,NA,TRBJ2-5,TGTGCCAGCGTAAACTCTACAGGGTGGGAGACCCAGTACTTC,CASVNSTGWETQYF
14,NA,TRBV28,TRBD1,TRBJ1-2,TGTGCCAGCAGTTTGGTTCAGGGGGACTATGGCTACACCTTC,CASSLVQGDYGYTF
13,NA,TRBV6-1,NA,TRBJ1-6,TGTGCCAGCAGTGGGGACATCTACTCACCCCTCCACTTT,CASSGDIYSPLHF
11,once,TRBV5-1,NA,TRBJ2-7,TGCGCCAGCAGCTGGGCCAACGAGCAGTACTTC,CASSWANEQYF
14,NA,TRBV7-2,TRBD1,TRBJ2-3,TGTGCCAGCAGCCCAGACAGGGCTGCAGATACGCAGTATTTT,CASSPDRAADTQYF
12,NA,TRBV7-8,NA,TRBJ2-1,TGTGCCAGCAGCTTACAAGCTGGTGAGCAGTTCTTC,CASSLQAGEQFF
15,NA,TRBV10-3,TRBD2,TRBJ2-4,TGTGCCATCAGTGAACCATCGGGGAGGGGAAACATTCAGTACTTC,CAISEPSGRGNIQYF
11,NA,TRBV19,NA,TRBJ2-7,TGTGCCAGTAGTATCGGTTACGAGCAGTACTTC,CASSIGYEQYF
13,medium-sized,TRBV2,TRBD2,TRBJ2-1,TGTGCCAGCAGTGGGACTAGCGGGAGTAAAGAGTTCTTC,CASSGTSGSKEFF
12,NA,TRBV28,TRBD1,TRBJ2-7,TGTGCCAGCAGAACAGGGGGCCACGAGCAGTACTTC,CASRTGGHEQYF
16,NA,TRBV7-9,NA,TRBJ2-3,TGTGCCAGCAGCCATCTTCGGGCAGGGGGCACAGATACGCAGTATTTT,CASSHLRAGGTDTQYF
17,NA,TRBV10-3,TRBD2,TRBJ2-7,TGTGCCATCAGTGACTTGGTTGGCGGGAGGGGGGGTTACGAGCAGTACTTC,CAISDLVGGRGGYEQYF
13,few,TRBV6-5,NA,TRBJ2-7,TGTGCCAGCAGTGAGTACAGGACGGACGAGCAGTACTTC,CASSEYRTDEQYF
11,NA,TRBV10-3,NA,TRBJ2-5,TGTGCCATCAGTACGGGGGAGACCCAGTACTTC,CAISTGETQYF
14,NA,TRBV27,NA,TRBJ2-2,TGTGCCAGCAGGCAAACGGGCGGGAAGGGGGAGCTGTTTTTT,CASRQTGGKGELFF
13,NA,TRBV28,NA,TRBJ1-3,TGTGCCAGCAGTTTAGGGTACGCGGACACCATATATTTT,CASSLGYADTIYF
15,NA,TRBV21-1,NA,TRBJ1-2,TGTGCCAGCAGCCCATTGACGGGAACTCTCTATGGCTACACCTTC,CASSPLTGTLYGYTF
14,NA,TRBV7-2,NA,TRBJ2-3,TGTGCCAGCAGCTTAGTCGGGGATCGAGATACGCAGTATTTT,CASSLVGDRDTQYF
15,NA,TRBV27,NA,TRBJ2-7,TGTGCCAGCACTTCTGAACAGGGTCTTAACGGCGAGCAGTACTTC,CASTSEQGLNGEQYF
13,NA,TRBV30,TRBD1,TRBJ2-2,TGTGCCTGGAGAACAGGGGGCACCGGGGAGCTGTTTTTT,CAWRTGGTGELFF
14,NA,TRBV4-1,NA,TRBJ2-7,TGCGCCAGCAGCCGAGACTTGAGCTCCTACGAGCAGTACTTC,CASSRDLSSYEQYF
10,NA,TRBV30,NA,TRBJ1-3,TGTGCCTGCATACAGAGCACCATATATTTT,CACIQSTIYF
14,NA,TRBV7-3,NA,TRBJ2-1,TGTGCCAGCAGCTATCTAGGCTCCTACAATGAGCAGTTCTTC,CASSYLGSYNEQFF
16,NA,TRBV5-1,NA,TRBJ1-5,TGCGCCAGCAGCCCCGGGTCAGGGGATAGCAATCAGCCCCAGCATTTT,CASSPGSGDSNQPQHF
15,NA,TRBV5-6,NA,TRBJ2-1,TGTGCCAGCAGCTTGGACTACCGGTCGGGCAATGAGCAGTTCTTC,CASSLDYRSGNEQFF
13,NA,TRBV30,NA,TRBJ1-5,TGTGCCTGGAGTGTAAACCAGAATCAGCCCCAGCATTTT,CAWSVNQNQPQHF
16,NA,TRBV4-1,NA,TRBJ2-1,TGCGCCAGCAGCCAGGTGTTTACCCAGGGGAACAATGAGCAGTTCTTC,CASSQVFTQGNNEQFF
16,once,TRBV4-3,NA,TRBJ2-7,TGCGCCAGCAGCCAAAGCTTCCCACAGGTAAACTACGAGCAGTACTTC,CASSQSFPQVNYEQYF
14,NA,TRBV5-1,NA,TRBJ2-7,TGCGCCAGCAGCTTGGGGGGACTTTCCTACGAGCAGTACTTC,CASSLGGLSYEQYF
14,large,TRBV6-5,NA,TRBJ2-2,TGTGCCAGCAGTTACGCGGGGCCCACCGGGGAGCTGTTTTTT,CASSYAGPTGELFF
13,NA,TRBV28,NA,TRBJ1-1,TGTGCCAGCAGTTCGAATCCCGGGACTGAAGCTTTCTTT,CASSSNPGTEAFF
14,NA,TRBV19,NA,TRBJ1-5,TGTGCCAGTAGTATATCGGGTATCAATCAGCCCCAGCATTTT,CASSISGINQPQHF
14,NA,TRBV25-1,TRBD1,TRBJ2-7,TGTGCCAGCAGATCGACAGGGTTTGTTTACGAGCAGTACTTC,CASRSTGFVYEQYF